These 20 T cell receptor beta chains originate from one sample sequenced in a study of cytomegalovirus exposure and HLA in healthy donors. Vbeta (60) and Jbeta (13) primers were used in the PCR. The protocol was immunoSEQ multiplex PCR, while the TCRdb copy is restricted to in-frame clones and leaves out a portion. This sample has about 140,000 clones, with around 80% found just once. The sequencing sample was made of PBMCs. The receptor set was obtained from a man between 40 and 49 years old in good health and CMV-seronegative.

This chain links TRBV6-5 with TRBJ1-2, with 7 positions matching TRBD1. Germline CDR1 reads MNHEY; CDR2 reads SVGAGI. J gave up 6 bases and V 6 bases, and 4 bases lay outside the gene matches. This CDR3 contains 12 residues. CDR3 residues: CASRTGIDGYTF. Here the CDR3 DNA reads TGTGCCAGCAGGACAGGGATCGATGGCTACACCTTC.

In this sample, this clone turned up a few times. The genes are TRBV10-1 and TRBJ1-6; possible D gene TRBD1, 5 bases. The V end lost 7 bases, the J end lost 5 bases, and 9 bases lay between the germline ends. This CDR3 spans 13 amino acids. Germline-derived CDR1 and CDR2 are WNHNN and SYGVQD (reference sequence). CDR3 in amino acids: CASKQDHNSPLHF. CDR3 sequence (DNA): TGCGCCAGCAAACAGGACCATAATTCACCCCTCCACTTT.

This clone was detected once. The J gene is TRBJ1-2, the V gene TRBV27; TRBD1 agrees at 9 bases. Germline CDR1 and CDR2: MNHEY and SMNVEV (reference sequence). V lost 3 bases and J lost 4; bases outside the gene matches: 12. The CDR3 consists of 17 residues. CDR3 loop: CASSFAPGTGSFYGYTF. In DNA, the CDR3 is TGTGCCAGCAGTTTCGCACCCGGGACAGGGTCCTTCTATGGCTACACCTTC.

The table lists this clone with a count of one. The V and J genes are TRBV4-1 and TRBJ2-7; 10 nucleotides align to TRBD1. V shed 1 base, J shed 5 bases, and the junction held 8 bases outside the gene matches. Germline V lookup: CDR1 MGHRA, CDR2 YSYEKL. The CDR3 is 16 amino acids. The CDR3 loop reads CASSQGTGGVWDEQYF. The CDR3 nucleotides read TGCGCCAGCAGCCAAGGGACAGGGGGAGTTTGGGACGAGCAGTACTTC.

The chain carries TRBV12-5 and TRBJ2-6; 10 bases match TRBD1. This CDR3 spans 19 amino acids. V lost 1 base and J lost 3; bases outside the gene matches: 9. Per germline, CDR1 LGHNT and CDR2 FRNRAP. The CDR3 protein is CASGLGTDRGTGGANVLTF. DNA for the CDR3: TGTGCTAGTGGTTTGGGAACGGACAGGGGGACGGGTGGGGCCAACGTCCTGACTTTC.

In this sample, this clone turned up a few times. The CDR3, as DNA: TGTGCCAGCAGCAAAGGTACGGGGAGCTCCTATAATTCACCCCTCCACTTT. This gives the protein CASSKGTGSSYNSPLHF. The J gene is TRBJ1-6, the V gene TRBV21-1. TRBV21-1 is annotated as a pseudogene. This CDR3 has 17 residues.

The chain is built from TRBV4-1 and TRBJ2-3, with D tentatively TRBD1 (5 bases). The V and J ends lost 4 bases and 6 bases respectively, with 14 bases between them. This CDR3 region has 14 residues. Germline assignment: CDR1 MGHRA and CDR2 YSYEKL. The DNA for the CDR3 is TGCGCCAGCAGCCCCTTAACAGCAGGGGATACGCAGTATTTT. Translating it yields CASSPLTAGDTQYF.

The rearrangement uses TRBV5-4 and TRBJ1-5, with 8 bases fitting TRBD1. Germline V gene sequence: CDR1 SGHNT, CDR2 YYREEE (reference sequence). CDR3 size: 17 residues. Trimming cost V 0 bases and J 5 bases; bases outside gene matches: 10. CDR3 residues: CASSLDTGGGGDQPQHF. The DNA for the CDR3 is TGTGCCAGCAGCTTGGATACAGGGGGAGGTGGCGATCAGCCCCAGCATTTT.

The CDR3 reads CASSLAGGFRTDTQYF. The CDR3 nucleotides are TGTGCCAGCAGCTTGGCGGGGGGATTCCGCACAGATACGCAGTATTTT. The chain uses TRBV5-4 and TRBJ2-3; 7 positions match TRBD2. Trimming at V came to 0 bases and at J to 1 base, leaving 5 bases not matched to a gene. The CDR3 runs 16 residues. Germline V lookup: CDR1 SGHNT, CDR2 YYREEE (reference sequence).

This chain connects TRBV5-8 to TRBJ2-3, with 10 bases matching TRBD1. Germline-derived CDR1 and CDR2 are SGHTS and YDEGEE. Trimming cost V 4 bases and J 1 base; bases outside gene matches: 3. CDR3 length: 15 residues. The CDR3 DNA is TGTGCCAGCAGCCCAGGGACAGGGGGCACAGATACGCAGTATTTT. Translation: CASSPGTGGTDTQYF.

The CDR3 nucleotides read TGTGCCAGCAGTGAAGCGCCTAGCGGCTCCTACGAGCAGTACTTC. Protein product: CASSEAPSGSYEQYF. The chain carries TRBV6-1 and TRBJ2-7; 7 nucleotides line up with TRBD2. Germline loops: CDR1 MNHNS, CDR2 SASEGT. This CDR3 has 15 residues. With 0 bases clipped from V and 0 bases from J, the junction kept 2 bases outside the gene matches.

The rearrangement uses TRBV6-5 and TRBJ1-4; 8 bases line up with TRBD1. The CDR3 extends over 14 amino acids. V was clipped by 3 bases and J by 7 bases; unmatched bases: 4. CDR1 and CDR2 from the germline V gene are MNHEY and SVGAGI. CDR3: CASSYAGGFEKLFF. DNA for the CDR3: TGTGCCAGCAGTTATGCAGGGGGCTTTGAAAAACTGTTTTTT.

V and J are TRBV7-2 and TRBJ2-7, with TRBD2 matching over 11 bases. Trimming cost V 5 bases and J 3 bases; bases outside gene matches: 3. The CDR3 has 14 amino acids. Germline CDR1 reads SGHTA; CDR2 reads FQGNSA. The CDR3 here is CASSTSGGFYEQYF. In DNA, the CDR3 is TGTGCCAGCAGCACTAGCGGGGGATTCTACGAGCAGTACTTC.

The rearrangement links TRBV5-1 to TRBJ1-2; D gene uncertain. Germline V gene sequence: CDR1 SGHRS, CDR2 YFSETQ. V lost 3 bases and J 4 bases, leaving 13 bases between the germline ends. This CDR3 is built from 14 residues. The CDR3 reads CASSWIQNGYGYTF. CDR3 coding DNA: TGCGCCAGCAGCTGGATACAGAATGGCTATGGCTACACCTTC.

The chain links TRBV5-6 to TRBJ2-5, with D possibly TRBD1 on 5 matching bases. TRBJ2-7 matches the DNA end more closely, so the J call is doubtful. This CDR3 contains 14 residues. Germline CDR1 is SGHDT and CDR2 is YYEEEE. The CDR3 DNA reads as TGTGCCAGCAGCACCTCCTACAGGTGGTACGAGCAGTACTTC. The encoded protein is CASSTSYRWYEQYF.

This rearrangement joins TRBV4-1 to TRBJ2-1; D may be TRBD2 (6 bases). CDR3 size: 16 residues. The germline CDR1 and CDR2 sequences are MGHRA and YSYEKL. V was shortened by 1 base and J by 6 bases, with 16 bases between the two germline ends. The CDR3 is CASSQVSIGTRNEQFF. The DNA for the CDR3 is TGCGCCAGCAGCCAAGTAAGTATAGGGACTCGCAATGAGCAGTTCTTC.

The chain joins TRBV11-2 to TRBJ2-7, with a tentative D call TRBD2 (5 bases). The CDR3 has 13 residues. The V gene's germline CDR1 is SGHAT and CDR2 FQNNGV. Trimming took 0 bases from V and 2 from J, leaving 5 bases between them. DNA of the CDR3: TGTGCCAGCAGCTTAGAACTAGCCTACGAGCAGTACTTC. Translation: CASSLELAYEQYF. The entire variable domain, with the rest obtained from reference TRBV11-2 and TRBJ2-7, is as follows: EAGVAQSPRYKIIEKRQSVAFWCNPISGHATLYWYQQILGQGPKLLIQFQNNGVVDDSQLPKDRFSAERLKGVDSTLKIQPAKLEDSAVYLCASSLELAYEQYFGPGTRLTVT.

The gene calls are TRBV11-3 and TRBJ1-1; the D is unclear. The CDR3 is 12 residues long. Trimming removed 1 base from V and 5 bases from J, with 5 bases in between. Looked up from germline, CDR1 is SGHNT and CDR2 is YENEEA. The CDR3 protein is CASSLGQTEAFF. The CDR3 DNA reads as TGTGCCAGCAGCTTAGGGCAAACTGAAGCTTTCTTT.

The chain combines TRBV25-1 with TRBJ1-4, with D perhaps matching TRBD1 (6 bases). The CDR3 runs 14 residues. CDR1 is MGHDK and CDR2 is SYGVNS in the germline V gene. V gave up 6 bases and J gave up 1 base, with 9 bases separating them. The CDR3 DNA reads as TGTGCCAGCAGGGAGACAGGAACTAATGAAAAACTGTTTTTT. Protein sequence: CASRETGTNEKLFF.

The genes are TRBV18 and TRBJ2-7, with a tentative D call TRBD1 (5 bases). The CDR3 length is 13 residues. The V end was cut by 1 base, the J end by 4 bases, with 8 bases between. From germline, CDR1 is KGHSH and CDR2 LQKENI. The CDR3 nucleotides are TGTGCCAGCTCACCACAGACAGCTTACGAGCAGTACTTC. Translating gives CASSPQTAYEQYF.